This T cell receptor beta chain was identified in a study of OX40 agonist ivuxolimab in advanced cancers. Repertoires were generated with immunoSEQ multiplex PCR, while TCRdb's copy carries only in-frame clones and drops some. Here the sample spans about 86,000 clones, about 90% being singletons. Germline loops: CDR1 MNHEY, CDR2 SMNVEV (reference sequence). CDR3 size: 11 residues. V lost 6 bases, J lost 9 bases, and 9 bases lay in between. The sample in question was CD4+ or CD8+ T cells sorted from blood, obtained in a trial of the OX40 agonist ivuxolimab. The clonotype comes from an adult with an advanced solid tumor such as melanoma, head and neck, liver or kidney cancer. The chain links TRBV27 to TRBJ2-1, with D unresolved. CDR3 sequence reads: CASSHRREQFF. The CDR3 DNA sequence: TGTGCCAGCAGCCATCGGCGTGAGCAGTTCTTC.